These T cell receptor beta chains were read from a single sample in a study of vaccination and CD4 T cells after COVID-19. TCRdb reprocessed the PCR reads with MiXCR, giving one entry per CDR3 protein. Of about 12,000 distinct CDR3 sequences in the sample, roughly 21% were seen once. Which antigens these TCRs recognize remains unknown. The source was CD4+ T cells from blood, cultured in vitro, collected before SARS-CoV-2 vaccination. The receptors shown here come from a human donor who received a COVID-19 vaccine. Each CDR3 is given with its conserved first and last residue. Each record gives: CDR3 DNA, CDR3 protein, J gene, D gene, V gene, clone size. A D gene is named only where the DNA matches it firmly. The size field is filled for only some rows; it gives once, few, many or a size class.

DNA: TGTGCCAGCAGACTCGGGACAGGGCTCGCTGAAGCTTTCTTT; CDR3: CASRLGTGLAEAFF; J: TRBJ1-1; D: TRBD1; V: TRBV27; size: NA
DNA: TGTGCCAGCAGTTACTCGCAGGGCCATGGCTACACCTTC; CDR3: CASSYSQGHGYTF; J: TRBJ1-2; D: NA; V: TRBV6-5; size: few
DNA: TGTGCCATCAGTGCCCTCCCCGGCAGGGGGGCCACGGAGACCCAGTACTTC; CDR3: CAISALPGRGATETQYF; J: TRBJ2-5; D: NA; V: TRBV10-3; size: few
DNA: TGCAGTGCTAGAGATGCTTCCGCATACTCGCAGTTCTTC; CDR3: CSARDASAYSQFF; J: TRBJ2-1; D: NA; V: TRBV20-1; size: NA
DNA: TGTGCCAGCTCCTACTGGGGGGGTTCCTCCTACGAGCAGTACTTC; CDR3: CASSYWGGSSYEQYF; J: TRBJ2-7; D: TRBD2; V: TRBV28; size: few
DNA: TGTGCCAGCAGCTTTACGTGGGCTACAACCCTGGGGGGGGGAGAGACCCAGTACTTC; CDR3: CASSFTWATTLGGGETQYF; J: TRBJ2-5; D: TRBD2; V: TRBV7-2; size: few
DNA: TGCAGTGCTAGAAGCGGGTTAGACAGGAGTAACACTGAAGCTTTCTTT; CDR3: CSARSGLDRSNTEAFF; J: TRBJ1-1; D: NA; V: TRBV20-1; size: NA
DNA: TGTGCCAGCAGCAAGGGTGGGGGTCAGCCCCAGCATTTT; CDR3: CASSKGGGQPQHF; J: TRBJ1-5; D: NA; V: TRBV7-9; size: few
DNA: TGTGCCAGCAGCTCTCCCGGAAGGGCGGAGACCCAGTACTTC; CDR3: CASSSPGRAETQYF; J: TRBJ2-5; D: NA; V: TRBV7-9; size: NA
DNA: TGCAGTGCTAGTAAGCGGGGGGGCTTTACAGATACGCAGTATTTT; CDR3: CSASKRGGFTDTQYF; J: TRBJ2-3; D: TRBD2; V: TRBV20-1; size: NA
DNA: TGTGCCAGCAGCTTACTGACTAGCGGGGTTTCTATAAACATTCAGTACTTC; CDR3: CASSLLTSGVSINIQYF; J: TRBJ2-4; D: TRBD2; V: TRBV7-2; size: few
DNA: TGCGCCAGCAGTCCGGGGGAAAGGTACAATGAGCAGTTCTTC; CDR3: CASSPGERYNEQFF; J: TRBJ2-1; D: NA; V: TRBV10-1; size: NA
DNA: TGCGCCAGCAGTACAGCCAACACCGGGGAGCTGTTTTTT; CDR3: CASSTANTGELFF; J: TRBJ2-2; D: NA; V: TRBV5-1; size: NA
DNA: TGTGCCAGCAGCCAAGAGACCCAGTACTTC; CDR3: CASSQETQYF; J: TRBJ2-5; D: NA; V: TRBV3-1; size: NA
DNA: TGCGCCAGCAGCTTGGGACTAGCGGGGGGCCAGAACACCGGGGAGCTGTTTTTT; CDR3: CASSLGLAGGQNTGELFF; J: TRBJ2-2; D: TRBD2; V: TRBV5-1; size: NA
DNA: TGTGCCAGCTCACCCCTAACAGTGAACACTGAAGCTTTCTTT; CDR3: CASSPLTVNTEAFF; J: TRBJ1-1; D: NA; V: TRBV18; size: NA
DNA: TGTGCCAGCAGCTCGCGGATTGGGGCGAGAGATACGCAGTATTTT; CDR3: CASSSRIGARDTQYF; J: TRBJ2-3; D: NA; V: TRBV28; size: NA
DNA: TGTGCCAGCAGCGCCAGCGTGGGGGCTAACCAAGAGACCCAGTACTTC; CDR3: CASSASVGANQETQYF; J: TRBJ2-5; D: NA; V: TRBV6-1; size: NA
DNA: TGCAGTGCTACAGACAGTGAAGATGGCTACACCTTC; CDR3: CSATDSEDGYTF; J: TRBJ1-2; D: NA; V: TRBV20-1; size: medium-sized
DNA: TGCGCCAGCAGCTTGGATCGCCTCTCTGGGGCCAACGTCCTGACTTTC; CDR3: CASSLDRLSGANVLTF; J: TRBJ2-6; D: NA; V: TRBV5-1; size: few
DNA: TGCGCCAGCAGCCGGACCGGGACAGGGGGCTACGAGCAGTACTTC; CDR3: CASSRTGTGGYEQYF; J: TRBJ2-7; D: TRBD1; V: TRBV5-1; size: NA
DNA: TGTGCCAGCAGCTTCCCCCACGTCAACCGGGACCAAAGGAGCTCTGGGGCCAACGTCCTGACTTTC; CDR3: CASSFPHVNRDQRSSGANVLTF; J: TRBJ2-6; D: NA; V: TRBV7-9; size: NA
DNA: TGCGCCAGCAGCTTTACTAGGGGGAGGACCCAAGAGACCCAGTACTTC; CDR3: CASSFTRGRTQETQYF; J: TRBJ2-5; D: NA; V: TRBV5-1; size: NA
DNA: TGTGCCAGCAGTTACGGAGAGACCCAGTACTTC; CDR3: CASSYGETQYF; J: TRBJ2-5; D: NA; V: TRBV6-2/TRBV6-3; size: NA
DNA: TGTGCCAGCAGTTTTTGGGGTGCTGGCAATCAGCCCCAGCATTTT; CDR3: CASSFWGAGNQPQHF; J: TRBJ1-5; D: NA; V: TRBV12-3/TRBV12-4; size: NA
DNA: TGTGCCAGCAGCTTAACAGGGGTTGGGGCCAACGTCCTGACTTTC; CDR3: CASSLTGVGANVLTF; J: TRBJ2-6; D: TRBD1; V: TRBV12-3/TRBV12-4; size: NA
DNA: TGTGCCAGCAGTGAGGGCAGGGGAGATGAAAAACTGTTTTTT; CDR3: CASSEGRGDEKLFF; J: TRBJ1-4; D: NA; V: TRBV25-1; size: NA
DNA: TGTGCCAGCAGCTTTATCCCGAGGGGTGGGGGGAAGAACACCGGGGAGCTGTTTTTT; CDR3: CASSFIPRGGGKNTGELFF; J: TRBJ2-2; D: NA; V: TRBV7-7; size: NA
DNA: TGTGCCAGCAGCTTTGAGGGGGCGCGGGGGATAGCTTTCTTT; CDR3: CASSFEGARGIAFF; J: TRBJ1-1; D: TRBD1; V: TRBV5-6; size: NA
DNA: TGTGCCAGCAGTTTGCTGCGACCCACAGATACGCAGTATTTT; CDR3: CASSLLRPTDTQYF; J: TRBJ2-3; D: NA; V: TRBV12-3/TRBV12-4; size: NA
DNA: TGTGCCAGCAGCCCGGACATGGGGAACTATGGCTACACCTTC; CDR3: CASSPDMGNYGYTF; J: TRBJ1-2; D: NA; V: TRBV7-9; size: NA
DNA: TGTGCCAGCAAGCTAGTGGGGGTTCACACTGAAGCTTTCTTT; CDR3: CASKLVGVHTEAFF; J: TRBJ1-1; D: NA; V: TRBV7-2; size: few
DNA: TGTGCCAGCAGTTTAAGGTGGGTTCGCGGTCTAGCGGGGGGAAGGTACTACAATGAGCAGTTCTTC; CDR3: CASSLRWVRGLAGGRYYNEQFF; J: TRBJ2-1; D: TRBD2; V: TRBV12-3/TRBV12-4; size: few
DNA: TGTGCCAGCAGCTTACGCGGGGGTTACTACGAGCAGTACTTC; CDR3: CASSLRGGYYEQYF; J: TRBJ2-7; D: TRBD2; V: TRBV7-2; size: few
DNA: TGTGCCAGTAGTATCGGGCTGGGGCCTGGCAGTGGAACCCTCCACTTT; CDR3: CASSIGLGPGSGTLHF; J: TRBJ1-6; D: NA; V: TRBV19; size: NA
DNA: TGTGCCAGTAGTATAGGGACCCGCAGCGGCAATCAGCCCCAGCATTTT; CDR3: CASSIGTRSGNQPQHF; J: TRBJ1-5; D: NA; V: TRBV19; size: NA
DNA: TGTGCCTGGAATCAGGGGTTGGACACTGAAGCTTTCTTT; CDR3: CAWNQGLDTEAFF; J: TRBJ1-1; D: NA; V: TRBV30; size: few
DNA: TGTGCCAGCGAGGCCGACCGCAATTCACCCCTCCACTTT; CDR3: CASEADRNSPLHF; J: TRBJ1-6; D: NA; V: TRBV2; size: medium-sized
DNA: TGTGCCACCAGTTACGGAGGTGGGCAAGAGACCCAGTACTTC; CDR3: CATSYGGGQETQYF; J: TRBJ2-5; D: NA; V: TRBV24-1; size: few
DNA: TGTGCCAGCAGTCGAAGGGGACAGCGGGAGACCCAGTACTTC; CDR3: CASSRRGQRETQYF; J: TRBJ2-5; D: TRBD1; V: TRBV12-3/TRBV12-4; size: NA
DNA: TGCGCCAGCAGCTTGACAGGTCTAAACACTGAAGCTTTCTTT; CDR3: CASSLTGLNTEAFF; J: TRBJ1-1; D: NA; V: TRBV5-1; size: few
DNA: TGCAGTGCTAGAGTGGGAAGTAATGAGCAGTTCTTC; CDR3: CSARVGSNEQFF; J: TRBJ2-1; D: NA; V: TRBV20-1; size: NA
DNA: TGTGCCATCAGTGAGTCGTGGACAGGGTCCTACAATGAGCAGTTCTTC; CDR3: CAISESWTGSYNEQFF; J: TRBJ2-1; D: TRBD1; V: TRBV10-3; size: NA
DNA: TGCGCCAGCAGCTTGGGGGGGCCTGGGGACTACACCTTC; CDR3: CASSLGGPGDYTF; J: TRBJ1-2; D: NA; V: TRBV5-1; size: NA
DNA: TGTGCCAGCATCTTACAGGGGAACACTGAAGCTTTCTTT; CDR3: CASILQGNTEAFF; J: TRBJ1-1; D: NA; V: TRBV2; size: NA
DNA: TGTGCCAGCAGTTTGGCTCCTCGACTAGCGGGGTCCCCCAGCTCTGGGGCCAACGTCCTGACTTTC; CDR3: CASSLAPRLAGSPSSGANVLTF; J: TRBJ2-6; D: TRBD2; V: TRBV12-3/TRBV12-4; size: few
DNA: TGTGCCAGCAGTGATTGGGGGCCGTACAATGAGCAGTTCTTC; CDR3: CASSDWGPYNEQFF; J: TRBJ2-1; D: NA; V: TRBV6-1; size: few
DNA: TGCGCCAGCAGACAGGCACGACTGAACACTGAAGCTTTCTTT; CDR3: CASRQARLNTEAFF; J: TRBJ1-1; D: NA; V: TRBV10-2; size: NA
DNA: TGTGCCAGCAGTCCGCGGGGGGGCCTCGGGGAGCTGTTTTTT; CDR3: CASSPRGGLGELFF; J: TRBJ2-2; D: TRBD2; V: TRBV12-3/TRBV12-4; size: NA
DNA: TGTGCCAGCAGGTCACCCGGGGGCCCCTACGAGCAGTACTTC; CDR3: CASRSPGGPYEQYF; J: TRBJ2-7; D: NA; V: TRBV12-3/TRBV12-4; size: few
DNA: TGCAGTGCCGTCGGGGGAGGGAATGAGCAGTTCTTC; CDR3: CSAVGGGNEQFF; J: TRBJ2-1; D: TRBD2; V: TRBV20-1; size: NA
DNA: TGTGCCAGCAGTGGAAAAACAGGGAACAATGAGCAGTTCTTC; CDR3: CASSGKTGNNEQFF; J: TRBJ2-1; D: NA; V: TRBV6-1; size: few
DNA: TGTGCCATCCGCGGAGGCAACACTGAAGCTTTCTTT; CDR3: CAIRGGNTEAFF; J: TRBJ1-1; D: NA; V: TRBV10-3; size: few
DNA: TGTGCCAGCAGCTTGGAGGGGTTTCGCACAGATACGCAGTATTTT; CDR3: CASSLEGFRTDTQYF; J: TRBJ2-3; D: NA; V: TRBV7-3; size: NA
DNA: TGTGCCAGCAGCATACAGGGCCAAGAGACCCAGTACTTC; CDR3: CASSIQGQETQYF; J: TRBJ2-5; D: NA; V: TRBV5-4; size: NA
DNA: TGTGCCAGTAGTATATGGGGCGGACTAGCGGGGCCAAAGACCCAGTACTTC; CDR3: CASSIWGGLAGPKTQYF; J: TRBJ2-5; D: TRBD2; V: TRBV19; size: NA
DNA: TGTGCCAGCAGCTTAACAGGGCCCGGGGAGCTGTTTTTT; CDR3: CASSLTGPGELFF; J: TRBJ2-2; D: NA; V: TRBV11-3; size: few
DNA: TGTGCCAGTAGTGCGAGGGTCTCCTACGAGCAGTACTTC; CDR3: CASSARVSYEQYF; J: TRBJ2-7; D: NA; V: TRBV19; size: NA
DNA: TGTGCCAGCAGCTTAGACACCAACACTGAAGCTTTCTTT; CDR3: CASSLDTNTEAFF; J: TRBJ1-1; D: NA; V: TRBV10-1; size: medium-sized
DNA: TGTGCCAGCAGCCTCAGACAGGGCCTTTCCTACAATGAGCAGTTCTTC; CDR3: CASSLRQGLSYNEQFF; J: TRBJ2-1; D: TRBD1; V: TRBV11-3; size: NA